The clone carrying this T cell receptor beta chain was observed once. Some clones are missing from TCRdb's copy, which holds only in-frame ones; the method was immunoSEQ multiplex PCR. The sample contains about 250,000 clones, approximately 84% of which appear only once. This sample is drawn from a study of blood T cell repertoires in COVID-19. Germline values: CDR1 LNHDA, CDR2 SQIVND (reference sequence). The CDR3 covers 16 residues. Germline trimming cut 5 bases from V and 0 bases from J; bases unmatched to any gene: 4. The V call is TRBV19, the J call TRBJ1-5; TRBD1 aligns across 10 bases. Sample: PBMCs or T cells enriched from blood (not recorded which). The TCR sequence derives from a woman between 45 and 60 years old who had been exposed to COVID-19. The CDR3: CASSSGTGASNQPQHF. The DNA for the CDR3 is TGTGCCAGTAGTTCTGGGACAGGGGCTAGCAATCAGCCCCAGCATTTT.